This T cell receptor (beta chain) was sequenced in a study of human T cells and chemical hapten exposure. Study results and limitations: Patch test score tracked positively with PT1 expanded TCR counts.

This clonotype occurred a few times. Its target is not known. The library gave individual cDNA molecules unique molecular identifiers. Authors' analysis steps: Samples held a median of approximately 94,000 TCRs, range about 20,000–700,000. MiXCR was run by TCRdb on the RACE reads, yielding one entry per CDR3 protein. The V and J calls come from TCRdb's annotation, not from the publication. The sample includes about 200,000 distinct CDR3 sequences, around 23% of them seen just once. Germline V gene sequence: CDR1 MNHEY, CDR2 SMNVEV (reference sequence). V dropped 2 bases and J dropped 7 bases, with 11 bases sitting between them. The CDR3 is 14 amino acids. Time point of the sample: patch test 3, about 24 weeks after DPC sensitization. Treatment indicated: therapeutic diphenylcyclopropenone sensitization with weekly scalp DPC.

The sample here was whole blood, taken in connection with sensitization to the hapten diphenylcyclopropenone (DPC). This receptor was taken from a woman in her 40s with alopecia areata. Some clones in this sample may be carry-over from other donors' samples. The chain recombines TRBV27 with TRBJ2-2; tentative D call: TRBD1 (6 bases). The CDR3 sequence: CASSLGGYVGELFF. CDR3 nucleotide sequence: TGTGCCAGCAGTTTAGGGGGCTATGTCGGGGAGCTGTTTTTT.